This is a list of T cell receptor beta chains from one sample in a study of cytomegalovirus exposure and HLA in healthy donors. Only in-frame clones appear in the TCRdb table, and some are missing; sequencing was by immunoSEQ multiplex PCR. The sample shows 95,000 to 150,000 clones, 70% to 80% of them seen only once. Specimen: PBMCs. These receptors all come from a woman aged 40 to 50 in good health and CMV-seropositive. Each CDR3 is given with its conserved first and last residue. A D gene is named only where the DNA matches it firmly. Clone size is not always given. Where it is, it says once, few, many or a class for expanded clones.

CDR3aa: CASSQGGGRPYGYTF; CDR3nt: TGTGCCAGCAGCCAAGGGGGCGGACGGCCCTATGGCTACACCTTC; abundance: .; j_gene: TRBJ1-2; v_gene: TRBV7-9; d_gene: TRBD1
CDR3aa: CASSGGQGVYSNQPQHF; CDR3nt: TGTGCCAGCAGCGGGGGACAGGGGGTTTATAGCAATCAGCCCCAGCATTTT; abundance: .; j_gene: TRBJ1-5; v_gene: TRBV5-6; d_gene: TRBD1
CDR3aa: CASSWGQGRNTIYF; CDR3nt: TGTGCCAGCAGCTGGGGACAGGGCAGAAACACCATATATTTT; abundance: few; j_gene: TRBJ1-3; v_gene: TRBV7-9; d_gene: TRBD1
CDR3aa: CASSLGLAADTQYF; CDR3nt: TGTGCTAGCAGCTTAGGACTAGCTGCAGATACGCAGTATTTT; abundance: .; j_gene: TRBJ2-3; v_gene: TRBV7-7; d_gene: TRBD2
CDR3aa: CASSYRDRLGYF; CDR3nt: TGTGCCAGCAGTTACCGCGACAGGCTTGGGTACTTC; abundance: .; j_gene: TRBJ2-5; v_gene: TRBV6-5; d_gene: .
CDR3aa: CASSISGGRAEAFF; CDR3nt: TGTGCCAGTAGTATCTCGGGGGGTAGAGCTGAAGCTTTCTTT; abundance: few; j_gene: TRBJ1-1; v_gene: TRBV19; d_gene: .
CDR3aa: CASRDRGGIQETQYF; CDR3nt: TGCGCCAGCAGGGACCGGGGGGGGATTCAAGAGACCCAGTACTTC; abundance: .; j_gene: TRBJ2-5; v_gene: TRBV10-2; d_gene: TRBD2
CDR3aa: CASSPLGRGTGSNNEQFF; CDR3nt: TGTGCCAGCAGCCCTTTAGGCCGAGGGACAGGGTCGAACAATGAGCAGTTCTTC; abundance: .; j_gene: TRBJ2-1; v_gene: TRBV7-8; d_gene: TRBD1
CDR3aa: CASSLSSGEGYSPLHF; CDR3nt: TGTGCCAGCAGCTTAAGTTCAGGGGAAGGTTATTCACCCCTCCACTTT; abundance: .; j_gene: TRBJ1-6; v_gene: TRBV5-8; d_gene: .
CDR3aa: CASSYSGGVLDNEQFF; CDR3nt: TGTGCCAGCAGTTACTCTGGGGGCGTTTTGGACAATGAGCAGTTCTTC; abundance: .; j_gene: TRBJ2-1; v_gene: TRBV6-5; d_gene: .
CDR3aa: CAAWEQREGLSTGELFF; CDR3nt: TGTGCCGCATGGGAACAGCGGGAGGGCCTCTCCACCGGGGAGCTGTTTTTT; abundance: .; j_gene: TRBJ2-2; v_gene: TRBV10-3; d_gene: TRBD2
CDR3aa: CASSPLFGDYQPQHF; CDR3nt: TGTGCCAGCAGCCCCTTGTTTGGAGACTACCAGCCCCAGCATTTT; abundance: .; j_gene: TRBJ1-5; v_gene: TRBV2; d_gene: .